This section outlines one T cell receptor beta chain sequence together with its context. Allocation to cohorts depended on clinical history reported by the participants. Trimming pared 7 bases from V and 5 bases from J, leaving 14 bases between. This CDR3 contains 13 residues. Profiled with immunoSEQ multiplex PCR; TCRdb holds only in-frame clones, not every one. The profile covers some 180,000 clones, with roughly 80% appearing a single time and roughly 5% taken by the ten largest. The data belong to a study of blood T cell repertoires in COVID-19. Study information: Specimens from acute and convalescent COVID-19 originated in the United States, Italy and Spain. Sources were T cells, B-cell-depleted T cells, or PBMCs; the material itself was cDNA or gDNA.

What was sequenced was PBMCs or T cells enriched from blood (not recorded which). The TCR originated in a woman between 55 and 75 years old with acute COVID-19. The chain couples TRBV12-3 or TRBV12-4 to TRBJ2-5; D may be TRBD1 (5 bases). The CDR3 region has the DNA TGTGCCAGCACTCTAAGTCCAGGGGAGACCCAGTACTTC. Translating gives CASTLSPGETQYF.